The clone carrying this T cell receptor (beta chain) was counted many times. The antigen remains unidentified. Amplification of TCR beta CDR3 regions used RNA as the template. HTBI primers were the set used in a first-round RT-PCR of the TCR CDR3. Each CDR3 protein is one row after TCRdb ran MiXCR on the multiplex PCR reads. Here the sample spans about 280,000 distinct CDR3 sequences, 20% to 25% being singletons. Patients aged 18 to 65 with hyperthyroidism were newly diagnosed, with duration under 2 months. Drawn at first hyperthyroidism diagnosis, the blood sample preceded any ophthalmopathy symptoms. The sample is drawn from a study of T cells in Graves' hyperthyroidism and ophthalmopathy. Looking at the study overall: Pretreatment peripheral blood was obtained at initial diagnosis. Study-level results: Model predictions of ophthalmopathy came a median approximately 6 months before onset.

The V gene lost 7 bases and the J gene lost 2 bases, with 18 bases spanning the gap. The CDR3 totals 15 residues. The V and J genes are TRBV12-3 or TRBV12-4 and TRBJ2-7; D unclear. Specimen: blood. The receptor was derived from a man aged 35 to 55 with Graves' hyperthyroidism that later progressed to Graves' ophthalmopathy. The CDR3 loop reads CASTALGISPYEQYF. CDR3 DNA sequence: TGTGCCAGCACCGCCCTGGGGATCTCACCCTACGAGCAGTACTTC.